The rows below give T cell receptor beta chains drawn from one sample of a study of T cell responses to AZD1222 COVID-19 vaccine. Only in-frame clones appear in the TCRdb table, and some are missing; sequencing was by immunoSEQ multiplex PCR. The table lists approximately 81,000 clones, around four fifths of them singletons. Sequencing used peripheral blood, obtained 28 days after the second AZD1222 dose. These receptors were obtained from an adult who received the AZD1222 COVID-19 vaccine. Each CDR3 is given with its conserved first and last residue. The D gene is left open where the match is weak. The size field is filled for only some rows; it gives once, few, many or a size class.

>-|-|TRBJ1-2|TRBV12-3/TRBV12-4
TGTGCCAGCAGTTTAGGTACCAGACATGGCTACACCTTC
CASSLGTRHGYTF
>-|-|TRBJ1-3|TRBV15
TGTGCCACCAGCTCACCTCCAGGGAAATCTGGAAACACCATATATTTT
CATSSPPGKSGNTIYF
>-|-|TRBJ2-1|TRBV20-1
TGCAGTGCTAGAGATTTTCCGGATCAGTTCTTC
CSARDFPDQFF
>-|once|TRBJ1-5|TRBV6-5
TGTGCCAGCAGTTACTCGGCCAGGGGTGATCAGCCCCAGCATTTT
CASSYSARGDQPQHF
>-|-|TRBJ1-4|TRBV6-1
TGTGCCAGCAGTGAGCGGAGGGGGGGAATTGCAACTAATGAAAAACTGTTTTTT
CASSERRGGIATNEKLFF
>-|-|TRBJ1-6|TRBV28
TGTGCCAGCAGATACGGCAGGGGCCTCGAAAATTCACCCCTCCACTTT
CASRYGRGLENSPLHF
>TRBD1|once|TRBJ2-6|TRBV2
TGTGCCAGCAGCGACGACGGGACAGGCCGCTCTGGGGCCAACGTCCTGACTTTC
CASSDDGTGRSGANVLTF
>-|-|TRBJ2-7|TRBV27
TGTGCCAGCAGTTTATCGGGCCCCTGGGTGGGCGAGCAGTACTTC
CASSLSGPWVGEQYF
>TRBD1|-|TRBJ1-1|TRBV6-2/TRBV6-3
TGTGCCAGCAGTTACCCAACTGGACAGGCGAACACTGAAGCTTTCTTT
CASSYPTGQANTEAFF
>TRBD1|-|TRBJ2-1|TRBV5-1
TGCGCCAGCAGCCTCGGGACAGGGTACTACAATGAGCAGTTCTTC
CASSLGTGYYNEQFF
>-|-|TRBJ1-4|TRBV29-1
TGCAGCACGGCAGGGGAAGGTAATGAAAAACTGTTTTTT
CSTAGEGNEKLFF
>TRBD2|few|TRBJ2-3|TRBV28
TGTGCCAGCAGCTCCCCTCCCGGGACTAGCGGGATATGGGGGGCAGATACGCAGTATTTT
CASSSPPGTSGIWGADTQYF
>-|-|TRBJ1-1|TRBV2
TGTGCCAGCAGTGAAGCACGGACGGATTACACTGAAGCTTTCTTT
CASSEARTDYTEAFF
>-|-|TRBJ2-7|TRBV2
TGTGCCAGCAGTGTATGGGCAGGGCCCGATGGGGAGCAGTACTTC
CASSVWAGPDGEQYF
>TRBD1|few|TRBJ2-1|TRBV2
TGTGCCAGCAGTAAACAGGGGTATGAGCAGTTCTTC
CASSKQGYEQFF
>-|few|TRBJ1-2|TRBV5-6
TGTGCCAGCAGCTTGGGGACAAGAGGCGGCTACACCTTC
CASSLGTRGGYTF
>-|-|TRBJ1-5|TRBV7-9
TGTGCCAGCAGCCCGACGGGCAATCAGCCCCAGCATTTT
CASSPTGNQPQHF
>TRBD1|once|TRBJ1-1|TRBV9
TGTGCCAGCAGCGCCGGACAGGGCATGAACACTGAAGCTTTCTTT
CASSAGQGMNTEAFF
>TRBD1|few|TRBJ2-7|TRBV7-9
TGTGCCAGCAGCTGGGGGGACAGGGGTAGGGAGCAGTACTTC
CASSWGDRGREQYF
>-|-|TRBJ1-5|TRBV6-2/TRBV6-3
TGTGCCAGCAGTTACTCGGGGGGGTTTCAGCCCCAGCATTTT
CASSYSGGFQPQHF
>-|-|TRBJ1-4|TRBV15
TGTGCCACCAGCAGAGCGAAAACTAATGAAAAACTGTTTTTT
CATSRAKTNEKLFF
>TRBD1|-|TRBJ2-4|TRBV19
TGTGCCAGTAGTGTGGGAACAGGGGCGCACCACTTTAAAGCCAAAAACATTCAGTACTTC
CASSVGTGAHHFKAKNIQYF
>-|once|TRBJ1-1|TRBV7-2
TGTGCCACTCGTTACGGGGGGGCCAACACTGAAGCTTTCTTT
CATRYGGANTEAFF
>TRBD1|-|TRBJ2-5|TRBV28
TGTGCCAGCAATCCCCCCGGGACAGGGGAGACCCAGTACTTC
CASNPPGTGETQYF
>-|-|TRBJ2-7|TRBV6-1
TGTGCCAGCAGTGAATCTCCCGGCACATCCTACGAGCAGTACTTC
CASSESPGTSYEQYF
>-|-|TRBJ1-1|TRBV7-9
TGTGCCACCTACGGGCGCGCGGCTTTCTTT
CATYGRAAFF
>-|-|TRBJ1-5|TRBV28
TGTGCCAGCAGCGGGAGTCAGCCCCAGCATTTT
CASSGSQPQHF
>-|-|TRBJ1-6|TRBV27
TGTGCCAGCGGACGAGGGACTGCCCGAAATTCACCCCTCCACTTT
CASGRGTARNSPLHF
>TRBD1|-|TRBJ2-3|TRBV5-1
TGCGCCAGCAGCAAACAGGGGTACCGCGCAGATACGCAGTATTTT
CASSKQGYRADTQYF
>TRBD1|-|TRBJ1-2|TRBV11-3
TGTGCCAGCAGCTTAGCCCCAAGACAGGGTAACTATGGCTACACCTTC
CASSLAPRQGNYGYTF
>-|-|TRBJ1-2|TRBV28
TGTGCCAGCAGCCCTTCGCTCTATGGCTACACCTTC
CASSPSLYGYTF
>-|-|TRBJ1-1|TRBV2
TGTGCCAGCAGGTCGGAAGGGAACACTGAAGCTTTCTTT
CASRSEGNTEAFF
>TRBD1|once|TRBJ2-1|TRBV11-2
TGTGCCAGCAGCTGGCACCGGGACAGTCCCTACAATGAGCAGTTCTTC
CASSWHRDSPYNEQFF
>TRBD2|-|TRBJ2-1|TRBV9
TGTGCCAGCAGCAGTTCCGGGACTAGCGGGAGATCCTACAATGAGCAGTTCTTC
CASSSSGTSGRSYNEQFF
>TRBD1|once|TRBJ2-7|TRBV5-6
TGTGCCAGCAGCTTACCGGGACAGAGGATTTCGGAGCAGTACTTC
CASSLPGQRISEQYF
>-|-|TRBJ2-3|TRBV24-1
TGTGCCACCAGTGACCCCGTGAGGGCCACAGATACGCAGTATTTT
CATSDPVRATDTQYF
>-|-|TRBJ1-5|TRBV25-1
TGTGCCAGCAGTGAATCGACGGTTGCGGGTCAGCCCCAGCATTTT
CASSESTVAGQPQHF
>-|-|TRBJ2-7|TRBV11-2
TGTGCCAGCAGCTTGGACCTGGGGGAGGACTCCGGAAGCTACGAGCAGTACTTC
CASSLDLGEDSGSYEQYF
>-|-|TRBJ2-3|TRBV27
TGTGCCAGCAGGGGTAGCGGTGAAGATACGCAGTATTTT
CASRGSGEDTQYF
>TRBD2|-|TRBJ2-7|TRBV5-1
TGCGCCAGCAGCTTGGTAGCGGGAAGCACCTACGAGCAGTACTTC
CASSLVAGSTYEQYF
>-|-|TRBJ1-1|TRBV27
TGTGCCAGCAGTTATCGAGGAGGGGGGCAGTGGACTGAAGCTTTCTTT
CASSYRGGGQWTEAFF
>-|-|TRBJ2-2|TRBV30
TGTGCCTGGAATTGGGCAGCCGGGACGAACACCGGGGAGCTGTTTTTT
CAWNWAAGTNTGELFF
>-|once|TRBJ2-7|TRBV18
TGTGCCAGCTCACCACGGGACGGCTCCTACGAGCAGTACTTC
CASSPRDGSYEQYF
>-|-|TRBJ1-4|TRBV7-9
TGTGCCAGCAGCCATCTCGAGGAGATTAATGAAAAACTGTTTTTT
CASSHLEEINEKLFF
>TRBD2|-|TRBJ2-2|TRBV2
TGTGCCAGCAGCCGCGGGAGTAGGACCGGGGAGCTGTTTTTT
CASSRGSRTGELFF
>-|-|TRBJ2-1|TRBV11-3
TGTGCCAGCAGCTTGAACTACTACAATGAGCAGTTCTTC
CASSLNYYNEQFF
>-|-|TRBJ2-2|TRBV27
TGTGCCAGCAGTTTATTGGCTAGCATATCCACCGGGGAGCTGTTTTTT
CASSLLASISTGELFF
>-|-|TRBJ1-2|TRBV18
TGTGCCAGCTCACCGCCCCAACAGGGATCGGGCTATGGCTACACCTTC
CASSPPQQGSGYGYTF
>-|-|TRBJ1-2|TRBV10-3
TGTGCCATCAGTGACCGGGGGGCAGGGCAGGAGGATGGCTACACCTTC
CAISDRGAGQEDGYTF
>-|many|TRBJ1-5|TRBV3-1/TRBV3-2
TGTGCCAGCAGCCAAGACCAAAATCAGCCCCAGCATTTT
CASSQDQNQPQHF
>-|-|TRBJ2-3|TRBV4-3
TGCGCCAGCAGCCAAGGAGGACTTCCAGGCACAGATACGCAGTATTTT
CASSQGGLPGTDTQYF
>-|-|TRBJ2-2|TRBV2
TGTGCCAGCAGCCTAACCGGGACCGGGGAGCTGTTTTTT
CASSLTGTGELFF
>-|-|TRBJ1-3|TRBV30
TGTGCCTGGAGTACTGGACAGAGAACCTCTGGAAACACCATATATTTT
CAWSTGQRTSGNTIYF
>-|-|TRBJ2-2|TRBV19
TGTGCCAGTTGCGGGCGGGATATCGCGAACACCGGGGAGCTGTTTTTT
CASCGRDIANTGELFF
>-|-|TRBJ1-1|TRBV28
TGTGCCAGCAGTTTAATTCAGGGCATGGGGGCTTTCTTT
CASSLIQGMGAFF